Each of the 5 T cell receptor beta chains below was sequenced from the same sample in a study of T cell responses to AZD1222 COVID-19 vaccine. Using immunoSEQ multiplex PCR, the repertoire was profiled, and TCRdb retains in-frame clones only, with some absent. The data hold around 60,000 clones, with approximately 90% observed a single time. Sequencing used peripheral blood, obtained 28 days after the second dose of the MenACWY control vaccine. These receptors came from an adult who received the MenACWY meningococcal vaccine as a control.

This chain joins TRBV13 and TRBJ2-3, with a possible D match to TRBD2 (5 bases). V lost 5 bases, J lost 8 bases, and 20 bases lay in between. Germline CDR1 PRHDT, CDR2 FYEKMQ (reference sequence). CDR3 length equals 15 residues. The CDR3 DNA reads as TGTGCCAGCAGCCCTGGAACCCCGGGGTCGGGTACGCAGTATTTT. Protein: CASSPGTPGSGTQYF.

This chain connects TRBV29-1 to TRBJ2-2; D gene uncertain. The V end was cut by 7 bases, the J end by 2 bases, with 5 bases between. This CDR3 is 11 amino acids long. Germline V lookup: CDR1 SQVTM, CDR2 ANQGSEA. CDR3 amino acids: CSGANTGELFF. In nucleotides, the CDR3 is TGCAGCGGAGCCAACACCGGGGAGCTGTTTTTT.

This chain joins TRBV28 and TRBJ2-5; D gene unclear. The CDR3 totals 14 residues. Germline lookup yields CDR1 MDHEN and CDR2 SYDVKM. V lost 5 bases to trimming and J lost 2 bases, with 12 bases between them. The CDR3 DNA reads as TGTGCCAGCAGTCCCGTCCTGGTTCAAGAGACCCAGTACTTC. Protein sequence: CASSPVLVQETQYF.

The V and J genes are TRBV9 and TRBJ1-3, with D perhaps matching TRBD1 (5 bases). The CDR3 consists of 14 residues. Germline CDR1 SGDLS, CDR2 YYNGEE. Trimming stripped 6 bases from V and 7 bases from J, with 17 bases between. CDR3 DNA sequence: TGTGCCAGCAATGACCCAGGCGAGGGGAACACCATATATTTT. The encoded protein is CASNDPGEGNTIYF.

The rearrangement joins TRBV19 to TRBJ1-4; perhaps TRBD1 as D (5 bases). CDR1 is LNHDA, CDR2 SQIVND, per germline (reference sequence). V gave up 4 bases and J gave up 8 bases, with 14 bases separating them. The CDR3 totals 14 residues. The CDR3 loop is CASSRGRRGEKLFF. CDR3 in DNA: TGTGCCAGTAGTAGGGGACGGAGGGGAGAAAAACTGTTTTTT.